The 15 T cell receptor beta chains reported below all come from one sample, sequenced in a study of control samples from healthy donors and cancer patients (dated by TCRdb to the early 2020s). Library construction relied on the immunoSEQ multiplex PCR assay. TCRdb's version of the immuneACCESS table is confined to in-frame rearrangements and falls short of the full clone set. An unresolved V gene accounts for under half of the shortfall where checked; the remainder is of unknown origin. The table for this sample lists 120,000 or so clones; roughly 91% of them were counted only once. In total, the top ten clones hold over 7.5% of the sample. Sequenced: blood. The receptors stem from a man aged 35 to 55 in good health.

The chain combines TRBV6-5 with TRBJ1-4; 7 positions agree with TRBD1. With 11 bases clipped from V and 4 bases from J, the junction kept 7 bases outside the gene matches. Germline V gives CDR1 MNHEY, CDR2 SVGAGI. This CDR3 is built from 13 residues. DNA for the CDR3: TGTGCCGGGGGGAGGGACAGTAATGAAAAACTGTTTTTT. It is translated as CAGGRDSNEKLFF.

The chain combines TRBV20-1 with TRBJ1-5, with D possibly matching TRBD1 (6 bases). This CDR3 spans 16 amino acids. Germline CDR1 and CDR2: DFQATT and SNEGSKA (reference sequence). V gave up 3 bases and J gave up 9 bases, with 24 bases separating them. The CDR3 here is CSASIGTTFPRGPQHF. The CDR3 region has the DNA TGCAGTGCTAGTATTGGGACGACTTTTCCCAGGGGGCCCCAGCATTTT.

The V call is TRBV19, the J call TRBJ2-1, with D perhaps TRBD2 (7 bases). Germline values: CDR1 LNHDA, CDR2 SQIVND (reference sequence). V shed 3 bases and J shed 0 bases, with 18 bases lying between them. This CDR3 contains 18 residues. CDR3 bases: TGTGCCAGTAGTATCGGCGGGGGCCTAAAGAGCTCCTACAATGAGCAGTTCTTC. Encoded protein: CASSIGGGLKSSYNEQFF.

V and J are TRBV18 and TRBJ2-5; no firm D call. This CDR3 comprises 16 residues. Looked up from germline, CDR1 is KGHSH and CDR2 is LQKENI. V was cut by 1 base and J by 1 base, with 13 bases left in between. The CDR3 DNA reads as TGTGCCAGCTCACCACTGGGTTTTGATTCCCAAGAGACCCAGTACTTC. This encodes CASSPLGFDSQETQYF. The full variable domain, in which reference TRBV18 and TRBJ2-5 provide the parts outside the CDR3, is NAGVMQNPRHLVRRRGQEARLRCSPMKGHSHVYWYRQLPEEGLKFMVYLQKENIIDESGMPKERFSAEFPKEGPSILRIQQVVRGDSAAYFCASSPLGFDSQETQYFGPGTRLLVL.

This clone is a singleton in its sample. The chain is built from TRBV7-2 and TRBJ1-2; 7 bases match TRBD1. This CDR3 spans 13 amino acids. CDR1 is SGHTA, CDR2 FQGNSA, per germline. After removal of 2 bases from V and 4 bases from J, the junction contained 1 base not matched to a gene. The CDR3 sequence is CASSLRDSYGYTF. Here the CDR3 DNA reads TGTGCCAGCAGCTTAAGGGACAGCTATGGCTACACCTTC.

This clone showed up just once. The chain recombines TRBV20-1 with TRBJ2-1, with D unclear. Trimming removed 3 bases at V and 0 bases at J, with 9 bases between. This CDR3 comprises 14 residues. CDR1 and CDR2 (germline): DFQATT, SNEGSKA (reference sequence). The CDR3 here is CSASVPHSYNEQFF. The CDR3 DNA sequence: TGCAGTGCTAGTGTGCCGCACTCCTACAATGAGCAGTTCTTC.

This clone showed up just once. The V call is TRBV9, the J call TRBJ2-5; D may correspond to TRBD1 or TRBD2 (5 bases each). The CDR3 length is 14 residues. Trimming took 4 bases from V and 0 from J, leaving 10 bases between them. Germline V gives CDR1 SGDLS, CDR2 YYNGEE. Here the CDR3 reads CASSPGPNQETQYF. Here the CDR3 DNA reads TGTGCCAGCAGCCCGGGACCTAACCAAGAGACCCAGTACTTC.

The genes are TRBV7-9 and TRBJ1-2; no reliable D call. The CDR3 contains 17 residues. Trimming pared 1 base from V and 2 bases from J, leaving 17 bases between. CDR1 SEHNR and CDR2 FQNEAQ come from the germline V gene (reference sequence). The CDR3 is CASSLGGYSNLNYGYTF. The CDR3, as DNA: TGTGCCAGCAGCTTAGGAGGTTACAGCAATCTAAACTATGGCTACACCTTC.

A note on this clone: The junction departs from germline at one end; a sequencing error may be responsible. The DNA of the CDR3 is TGCGCCAGCGGGACTATCAGGACGGGGAGCTGTTTT. Translated: CASGTIRTGSCF. V gene TRBV5-1 combines with J gene TRBJ2-2; TRBD2 agrees at 7 bases. Germline CDR1 SGHRS, CDR2 YFSETQ. CDR3 length: 12 amino acids.

The V and J genes are TRBV21-1 and TRBJ2-3. TRBV21-1 is flagged as a pseudogene. The CDR3 loop spans 15 amino acids. CDR3 sequence (DNA): TGTGCCAGCAGCAAACCCCGAGGGGCCACAGATACGCAGTATTTT. It translates to CASSKPRGATDTQYF.

The chain combines TRBV6-2 or TRBV6-3 with TRBJ2-7, with no clear D. The CDR3 spans 12 residues. Germline CDR1 reads MNHEY; CDR2 reads SVGEGT. Trimming cost V 4 bases and J 6 bases, with 10 bases left between them. DNA of the CDR3: TGTGCCAGCAGTTTTAGTTTTTCCGAGCAGTACTTC. This gives the protein CASSFSFSEQYF.

The rearrangement joins TRBV20-1 to TRBJ2-7; D is ambiguous. The V end lost 3 bases, the J end lost 1 base, and 16 bases lay between the germline ends. The CDR3 contains 15 residues. Germline CDR1 is DFQATT and CDR2 is SNEGSKA (reference sequence). The CDR3 region is CSASKVQSQSYEQYF. The CDR3 region has the DNA TGCAGTGCTAGTAAGGTTCAATCCCAGTCCTACGAGCAGTACTTC.

The chain uses TRBV18 and TRBJ1-2, with TRBD1 matching 8 bases. V trimming: 3 bases; J trimming: 6 bases; junction bases outside the gene matches: 3. From germline, CDR1 is KGHSH and CDR2 LQKENI. This CDR3 has 13 amino acids. CDR3 bases: TGTGCCAGCTCACCGGGACAGGATAATGGCTACACCTTC. Translating gives CASSPGQDNGYTF.

CDR3 sequence reads: CASSYSEGALNEKLFF. The CDR3 bases are TGTGCCAGCAGTTACTCGGAAGGGGCTCTTAATGAAAAACTGTTTTTT. V and J are TRBV6-5 and TRBJ1-4, with D perhaps matching TRBD1 (5 bases). Trimming shortened V by 0 bases and J by 4 bases, and 12 bases separated the two germline ends. The CDR3 is 16 amino acids. CDR1 MNHEY and CDR2 SVGAGI come from the germline V gene.

As for this clone: At the DNA level, this CDR3 is encoded by other sequences in the same sample as well. This rearrangement joins TRBV9 to TRBJ1-6; no firm D call. Trimming pared 7 bases from V and 5 bases from J, leaving 7 bases between. This CDR3 has 12 residues. Germline V gene lookup returns CDR1 SGDLS and CDR2 YYNGEE. The CDR3 coding sequence is TGTGCCAGCTCCAGAAATAATTCACCCCTCCACTTT. The encoded protein is CASSRNNSPLHF.